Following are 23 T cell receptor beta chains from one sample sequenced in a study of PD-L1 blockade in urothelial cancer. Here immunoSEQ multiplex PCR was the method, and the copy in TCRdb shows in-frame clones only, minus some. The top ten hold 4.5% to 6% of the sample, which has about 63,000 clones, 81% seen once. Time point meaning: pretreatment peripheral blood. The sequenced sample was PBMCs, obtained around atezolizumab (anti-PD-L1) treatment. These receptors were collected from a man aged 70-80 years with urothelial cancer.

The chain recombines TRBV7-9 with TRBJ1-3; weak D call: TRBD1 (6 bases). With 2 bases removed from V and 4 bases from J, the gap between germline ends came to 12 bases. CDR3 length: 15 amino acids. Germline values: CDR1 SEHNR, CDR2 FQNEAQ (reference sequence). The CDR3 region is CASSLQGTVGNTIYF. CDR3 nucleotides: TGTGCCAGCAGCTTACAGGGGACGGTCGGAAACACCATATATTTT.

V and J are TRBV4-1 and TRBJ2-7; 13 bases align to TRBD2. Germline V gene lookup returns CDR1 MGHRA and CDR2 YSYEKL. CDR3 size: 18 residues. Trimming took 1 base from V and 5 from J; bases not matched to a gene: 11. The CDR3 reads CASSQAGLAGEAVHEQYF. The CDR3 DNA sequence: TGCGCCAGCAGCCAAGCCGGACTAGCGGGAGAAGCTGTCCACGAGCAGTACTTC.

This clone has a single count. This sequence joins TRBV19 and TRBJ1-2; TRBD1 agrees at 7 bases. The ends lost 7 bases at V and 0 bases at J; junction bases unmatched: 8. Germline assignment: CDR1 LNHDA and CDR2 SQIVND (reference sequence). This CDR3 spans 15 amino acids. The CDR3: CASNLDRAANYGYTF. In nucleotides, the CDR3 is TGTGCCAGTAACCTTGACAGGGCCGCTAACTATGGCTACACCTTC.

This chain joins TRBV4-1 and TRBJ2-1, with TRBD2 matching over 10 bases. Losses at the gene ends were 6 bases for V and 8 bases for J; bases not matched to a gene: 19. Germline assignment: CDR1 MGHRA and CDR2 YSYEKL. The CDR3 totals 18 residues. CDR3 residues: CASRRSTSGAPLGDEQFF. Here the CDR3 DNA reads TGCGCCAGCAGGAGGAGCACTAGCGGGGCACCTCTCGGCGATGAGCAGTTCTTC.

The CDR3 spells CASSRRQGDTIYF. The CDR3 DNA reads as TGTGCCAGCAGTCGGCGACAGGGAGACACCATATATTTT. This rearrangement joins TRBV6-6 to TRBJ1-3, with 7 bases that match TRBD1. The germline V gene encodes CDR1 MNHNY and CDR2 SVGAGI (reference sequence). V was clipped by 5 bases and J by 8 bases; unmatched bases: 6. The CDR3 extends over 13 amino acids.

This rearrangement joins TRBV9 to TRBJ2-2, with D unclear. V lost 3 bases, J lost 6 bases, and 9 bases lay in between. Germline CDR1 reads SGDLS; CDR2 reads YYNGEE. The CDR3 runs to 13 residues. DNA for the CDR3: TGTGCCAGCAGCGGAGCCTTTTCCGGGGAGCTGTTTTTT. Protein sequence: CASSGAFSGELFF.

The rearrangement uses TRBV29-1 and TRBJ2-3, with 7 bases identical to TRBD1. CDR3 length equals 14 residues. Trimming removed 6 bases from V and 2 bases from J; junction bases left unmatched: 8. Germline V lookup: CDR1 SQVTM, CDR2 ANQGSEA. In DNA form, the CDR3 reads TGCAGCGTCGGGGCCGGGACAGACACAGATACGCAGTATTTT. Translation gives CSVGAGTDTDTQYF.

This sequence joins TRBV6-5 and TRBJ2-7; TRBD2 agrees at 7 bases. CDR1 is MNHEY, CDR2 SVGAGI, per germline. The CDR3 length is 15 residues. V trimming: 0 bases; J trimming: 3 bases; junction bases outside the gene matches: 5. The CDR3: CASSYSRGSHYEQYF. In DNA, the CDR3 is TGTGCCAGCAGTTACTCCCGCGGGAGTCACTACGAGCAGTACTTC.

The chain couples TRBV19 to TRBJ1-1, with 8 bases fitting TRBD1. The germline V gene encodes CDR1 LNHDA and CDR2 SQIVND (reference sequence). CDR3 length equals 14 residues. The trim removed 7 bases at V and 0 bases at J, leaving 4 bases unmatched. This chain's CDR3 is CASIRDRLNTEAFF. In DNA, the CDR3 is TGTGCCAGTATTCGGGACAGGTTGAACACTGAAGCTTTCTTT.

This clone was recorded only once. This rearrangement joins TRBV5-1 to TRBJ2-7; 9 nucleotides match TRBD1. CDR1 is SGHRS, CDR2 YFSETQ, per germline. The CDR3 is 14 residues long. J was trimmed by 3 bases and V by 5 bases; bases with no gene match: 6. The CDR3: CASSSGQGFYEQYF. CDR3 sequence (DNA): TGCGCCAGCAGTTCGGGACAGGGATTCTACGAGCAGTACTTC.

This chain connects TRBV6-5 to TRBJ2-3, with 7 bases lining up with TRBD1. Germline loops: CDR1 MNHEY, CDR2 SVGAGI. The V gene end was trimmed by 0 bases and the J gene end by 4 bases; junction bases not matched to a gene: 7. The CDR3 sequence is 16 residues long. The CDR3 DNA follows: TGTGCCAGCAGTTACTCCACAGGGGTGGGGGCAGATACGCAGTATTTT. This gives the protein CASSYSTGVGADTQYF.

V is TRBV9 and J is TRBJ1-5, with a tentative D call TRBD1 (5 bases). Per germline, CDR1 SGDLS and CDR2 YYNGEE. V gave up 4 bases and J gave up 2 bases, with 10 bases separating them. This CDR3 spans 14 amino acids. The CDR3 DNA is TGTGCCAGCAGCACAGGATGGGGCAATCAGCCCCAGCATTTT. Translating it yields CASSTGWGNQPQHF.

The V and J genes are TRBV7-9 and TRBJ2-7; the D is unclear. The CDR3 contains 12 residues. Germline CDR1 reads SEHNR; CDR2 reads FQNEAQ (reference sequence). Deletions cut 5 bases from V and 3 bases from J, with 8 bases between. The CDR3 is CASSPQSYEQYF. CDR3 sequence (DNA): TGTGCCAGCAGCCCACAAAGCTACGAGCAGTACTTC. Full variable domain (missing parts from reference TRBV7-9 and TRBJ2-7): DTGVSQNPRHKITKRGQNVTFRCDPISEHNRLYWYRQTLGQGPEFLTYFQNEAQLEKSRLLSDRFSAERPKGSFSTLEIQRTEQGDSAMYLCASSPQSYEQYFGPGTRLTVT.

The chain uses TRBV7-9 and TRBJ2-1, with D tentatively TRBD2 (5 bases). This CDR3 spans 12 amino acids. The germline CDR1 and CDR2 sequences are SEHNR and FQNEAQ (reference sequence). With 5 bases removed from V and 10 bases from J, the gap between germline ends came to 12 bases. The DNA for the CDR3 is TGTGCCAGCAGCCCGCTCAGAGGGGAGCAGTTCTTC. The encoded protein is CASSPLRGEQFF.

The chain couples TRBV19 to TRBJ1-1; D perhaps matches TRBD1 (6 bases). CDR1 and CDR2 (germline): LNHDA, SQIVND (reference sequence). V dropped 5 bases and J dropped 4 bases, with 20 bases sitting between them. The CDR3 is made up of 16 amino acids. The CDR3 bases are TGTGCCAGTAGTGGGCGTGGGGGACAACCGGGCACTGAAGCTTTCTTT. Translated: CASSGRGGQPGTEAFF.

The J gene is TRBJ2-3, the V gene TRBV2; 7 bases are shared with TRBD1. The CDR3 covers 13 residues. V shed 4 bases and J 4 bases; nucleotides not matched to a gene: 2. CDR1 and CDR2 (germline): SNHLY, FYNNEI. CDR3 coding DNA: TGTGCCAGCAGTGGGCAGGGGGCAGATACGCAGTATTTT. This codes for CASSGQGADTQYF.

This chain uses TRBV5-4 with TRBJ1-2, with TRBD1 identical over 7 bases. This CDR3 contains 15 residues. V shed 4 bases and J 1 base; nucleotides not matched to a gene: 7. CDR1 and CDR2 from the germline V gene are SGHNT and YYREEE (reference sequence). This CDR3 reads CASSSATGNNYGYTF. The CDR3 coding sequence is TGTGCCAGCAGCAGCGCGACAGGGAATAACTATGGCTACACCTTC.

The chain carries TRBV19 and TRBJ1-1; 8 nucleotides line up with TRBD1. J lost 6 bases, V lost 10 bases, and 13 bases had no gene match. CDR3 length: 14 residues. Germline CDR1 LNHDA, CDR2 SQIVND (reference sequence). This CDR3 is CATHRGLVGSEAFF. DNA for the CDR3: TGTGCCACCCACAGGGGGTTGGTAGGCTCTGAAGCTTTCTTT.

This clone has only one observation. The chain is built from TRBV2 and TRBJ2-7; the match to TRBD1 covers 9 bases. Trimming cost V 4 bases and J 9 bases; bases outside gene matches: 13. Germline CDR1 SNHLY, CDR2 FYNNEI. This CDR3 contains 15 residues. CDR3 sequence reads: CASSAPGQGLVRQYF. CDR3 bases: TGTGCCAGCAGTGCCCCTGGACAGGGGTTAGTCAGGCAGTACTTC. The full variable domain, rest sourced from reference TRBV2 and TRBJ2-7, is EPEVTQTPSHQVTQMGQEVILRCVPISNHLYFYWYRQILGQKVEFLVSFYNNEISEKSEIFDDQFSVERPDGSNFTLKIRSTKLEDSAMYFCASSAPGQGLVRQYFGPGTRLTVT.

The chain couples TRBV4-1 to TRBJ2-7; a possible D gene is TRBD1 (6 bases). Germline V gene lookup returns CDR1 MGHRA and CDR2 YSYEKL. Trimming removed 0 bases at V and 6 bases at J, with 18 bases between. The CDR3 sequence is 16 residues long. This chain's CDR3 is CASSQDLKQGLGEQYF. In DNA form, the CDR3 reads TGCGCCAGCAGCCAAGATCTAAAACAGGGTCTTGGCGAGCAGTACTTC.

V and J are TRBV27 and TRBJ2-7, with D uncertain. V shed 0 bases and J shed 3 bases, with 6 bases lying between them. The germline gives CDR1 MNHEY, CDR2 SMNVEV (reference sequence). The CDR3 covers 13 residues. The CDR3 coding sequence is TGTGCCAGCAGTTTATCTTTCAGCTACGAGCAGTACTTC. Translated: CASSLSFSYEQYF.

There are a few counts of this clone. The DNA of the CDR3 is TGTGCCAGCAGCTTAGGGGGGGTCCGAGAGACCCAGTACTTC. It specifies CASSLGGVRETQYF. The chain uses TRBV7-2 and TRBJ2-5; TRBD2 might be the D (6 bases). Per germline, CDR1 SGHTA and CDR2 FQGNSA. The V and J ends lost 1 base and 4 bases respectively, with 10 bases between them. The CDR3 is 14 residues long.

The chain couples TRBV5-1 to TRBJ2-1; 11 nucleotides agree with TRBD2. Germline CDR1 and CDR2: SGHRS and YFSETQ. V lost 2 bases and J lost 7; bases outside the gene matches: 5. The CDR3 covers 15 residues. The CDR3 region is CASSLVAGGTNEQFF. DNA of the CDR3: TGCGCCAGCAGCTTAGTAGCGGGGGGGACGAATGAGCAGTTCTTC.